The 22 T cell receptor beta chains listed next were all sequenced from one sample in a study of blood T cell repertoires in COVID-19. Using immunoSEQ multiplex PCR, the repertoire was profiled, and TCRdb retains in-frame clones only, with some absent. This sample has roughly 200,000 clones, with about 80% found just once. Sequenced material: peripheral blood. All receptors derive from a human donor in a cohort sampled during active COVID-19.

The count of this clone is one. V gene TRBV6-5 combines with J gene TRBJ1-5; no definite D call. Germline CDR1 reads MNHEY; CDR2 reads SVGAGI. This CDR3 comprises 16 residues. Trimming took 4 bases from V and 1 from J, leaving 14 bases between them. The CDR3 DNA is TGTGCCAGCAGTTCCGCGGGCTACGGAAGCAATCAGCCCCAGCATTTT. Amino acid sequence: CASSSAGYGSNQPQHF.

The V and J genes are TRBV18 and TRBJ1-1; D not resolved. Trimming shortened V by 2 bases and J by 2 bases, and 15 bases separated the two germline ends. The CDR3 loop spans 16 amino acids. Germline V gene data show CDR1 as KGHSH and CDR2 as LQKENI. CDR3 sequence: CASSPMTQVGNTEAFF. The CDR3, as DNA: TGTGCCAGCTCACCAATGACCCAGGTTGGTAACACTGAAGCTTTCTTT.

The V call is TRBV28, the J call TRBJ1-2; 8 nucleotides match TRBD1. The CDR3 contains 15 residues. Per germline, CDR1 MDHEN and CDR2 SYDVKM. V trimming: 4 bases; J trimming: 8 bases; junction bases outside the gene matches: 12. For the CDR3, the DNA is TGTGCCAGCAGTTCACTTTTACGGACAGGGAGCGGCTACACCTTC. Translating gives CASSSLLRTGSGYTF.

V is TRBV27 and J is TRBJ1-1; 7 bases are shared with TRBD1. The CDR3 sequence is 16 residues long. The germline CDR1 and CDR2 sequences are MNHEY and SMNVEV (reference sequence). V lost 6 bases to trimming and J lost 4 bases; unmatched junction nucleotides: 14. Written as DNA, the CDR3 is TGTGCCAGCAGGGACCTAGGGGGCGCCGGTGGCACTGAAGCTTTCTTT. This codes for CASRDLGGAGGTEAFF.

The V call is TRBV18, the J call TRBJ2-2; tentatively, D is TRBD1 (6 bases). Germline V gives CDR1 KGHSH, CDR2 LQKENI. The CDR3 totals 15 residues. V dropped 6 bases and J dropped 0 bases, with 11 bases sitting between them. Here the CDR3 reads CASSRTDANTGELFF. The CDR3 coding sequence is TGTGCCAGCTCCAGGACAGACGCGAACACCGGGGAGCTGTTTTTT.

About this clone itself: The junction and the germline gene differ at one end; a read error may be behind it. The chain uses TRBV9 and TRBJ1-1; TRBD1 matches 9 bases. The CDR3 length is 12 residues. Germline loops: CDR1 SGDLS, CDR2 YYNGEE. CDR3 nucleotide sequence: TGTGCCAGCAGCACACAGGGGGCTGAGGCTTTCTTT. Protein product: CASSTQGAEAFF.

The rearrangement links TRBV7-3 to TRBJ1-1; D not certain. Germline-derived CDR1 and CDR2 are SGHTA and FQGTGA. CDR3 length: 14 amino acids. V shed 5 bases and J shed 0 bases, with 10 bases lying between them. The CDR3 sequence: CASSLQPMNTEAFF. The DNA for the CDR3 is TGTGCCAGCAGCCTACAGCCCATGAACACTGAAGCTTTCTTT.

The sample holds a few counts of this clone. The chain uses TRBV7-9 and TRBJ1-6; 10 bases are a match to TRBD1. Germline V gene sequence: CDR1 SEHNR, CDR2 FQNEAQ (reference sequence). This CDR3 region has 16 residues. V gave up 5 bases and J gave up 1 base; unmatched junction bases: 2. The CDR3 region is CASSGTGDSYNSPLHF. CDR3 sequence (DNA): TGTGCCAGCAGCGGGACAGGGGATTCCTATAATTCACCCCTCCACTTT.

The rearrangement links TRBV6-5 to TRBJ1-6; 12 bases are a match to TRBD1. The CDR3 runs 14 residues. Germline loops: CDR1 MNHEY, CDR2 SVGAGI. V was clipped by 6 bases and J by 13 bases; unmatched bases: 7. The CDR3 here is CASSQGTGGDPLHF. The DNA for the CDR3 is TGTGCCAGCAGCCAGGGGACAGGGGGCGACCCCCTCCACTTT.

The table lists this clone with a few counts. J is TRBJ2-7 and V is TRBV7-2; 8 nucleotides align to TRBD2. CDR1 is SGHTA and CDR2 is FQGNSA in the germline V gene. This CDR3 is 15 amino acids long. V lost 2 bases and J lost 3; bases outside the gene matches: 6. The CDR3: CASSLSQRGYYEQYF. DNA of the CDR3: TGTGCCAGCAGCTTATCCCAGCGGGGGTACTACGAGCAGTACTTC.

The chain uses TRBV6-5 and TRBJ2-3; 7 bases map to TRBD1. CDR1 MNHEY and CDR2 SVGAGI come from the germline V gene. This CDR3 comprises 14 residues. Trimming took 7 bases from V and 6 from J; bases not matched to a gene: 10. CDR3 nucleotide sequence: TGTGCCAGCACCTGGGGGCAGGGGGAGGATACGCAGTATTTT. It is translated as CASTWGQGEDTQYF.

The chain's CDR3 is CASSFRDRDSGNTIYF. CDR3 bases: TGTGCCAGCAGCTTCCGGGACAGGGACTCTGGAAACACCATATATTTT. V gene TRBV5-6 combines with J gene TRBJ1-3; 9 bases align to TRBD1. Trimming removed 2 bases from V and 0 bases from J; junction bases left unmatched: 3. The length of the CDR3 is 16 residues. Germline CDR1 SGHDT, CDR2 YYEEEE.

The chain links TRBV24-1 to TRBJ2-7, with 9 bases lining up with TRBD2. Germline values: CDR1 KGHDR, CDR2 SFDVKD. V shed 2 bases and J 8 bases; nucleotides not matched to a gene: 15. CDR3 length: 17 amino acids. The CDR3 reads CATSDSPIAGAHQKQYF. CDR3 nucleotides: TGTGCCACCAGTGATTCCCCTATAGCGGGAGCTCATCAGAAGCAGTACTTC.

This chain uses TRBV9 with TRBJ2-3; 10 bases agree with TRBD2. After removal of 3 bases from V and 0 bases from J, the junction contained 4 bases not matched to a gene. This CDR3 has 16 amino acids. The germline V gene has CDR1 SGDLS and CDR2 YYNGEE. CDR3: CASSARLAGSTDTQYF. As DNA, the CDR3 is TGTGCCAGCAGCGCCCGACTAGCGGGTAGCACAGATACGCAGTATTTT.

A few counts support this clone. The rearrangement joins TRBV5-1 to TRBJ1-2; a possible D gene is TRBD1 (5 bases). The CDR3 runs to 15 residues. The V end was cut by 3 bases, the J end by 8 bases, with 20 bases between. Germline loops: CDR1 SGHRS, CDR2 YFSETQ. The CDR3 loop reads CASSSEPGSAGGYTF. The CDR3 DNA is TGCGCCAGCAGCTCCGAGCCAGGGTCTGCGGGGGGCTACACCTTC. The variable domain in full, with the rest retrieved from reference TRBV5-1 and TRBJ1-2, is KAGVTQTPRYLIKTRGQQVTLSCSPISGHRSVSWYQQTPGQGLQFLFEYFSETQRNKGNFPGRFSGRQFSNSRSEMNVSTLELGDSALYLCASSSEPGSAGGYTFGSGTRLTVV.

V gene TRBV7-2 combines with J gene TRBJ2-7; 9 bases match TRBD2. The CDR3 sequence is 17 residues long. CDR1 and CDR2 (germline): SGHTA, FQGNSA. V gave up 0 bases and J gave up 2 bases; unmatched junction bases: 8. The DNA of the CDR3 is TGTGCCAGCAGCTTAGCCCGGGGGGGGACTAGCCCCTACGAGCAGTACTTC. Residues: CASSLARGGTSPYEQYF.

This sequence joins TRBV14 and TRBJ2-1; 13 bases align to TRBD2. The CDR3 sequence is 14 residues long. Germline-derived CDR1 and CDR2 are SGHDN and FVKESK. Trimming took 4 bases from V and 14 from J; bases not matched to a gene: 8. CDR3 sequence reads: CASSRWTSGSKEFF. The CDR3, as DNA: TGTGCCAGCAGCCGCTGGACTAGCGGGAGTAAGGAGTTCTTC.

V usage is TRBV6-4 and J usage is TRBJ2-5, with 9 bases lining up with TRBD2. CDR1 and CDR2 from the germline V gene are MRHNA and SNTAGT. The CDR3 has 15 amino acids. The V segment lost 8 bases and the J segment 7 bases; nucleotides outside the gene matches: 14. Here the CDR3 reads CASSAGGGGSRTQYF. The CDR3 DNA is TGTGCCAGCTCCGCGGGAGGGGGCGGGTCGCGGACCCAGTACTTC.

For this clone: This sample also contains other DNA sequences that code for the same CDR3. The chain recombines TRBV3-1 (or the pseudogene TRBV3-2) with TRBJ2-7; D is ambiguous. This CDR3 spans 12 amino acids. V lost 5 bases to trimming and J lost 3 bases, with 8 bases between them. Germline CDR1 and CDR2: LGHDT and YNNKEL (reference sequence). The CDR3 DNA follows: TGTGCCAGCAGCTTATCGAGCTACGAGCAGTACTTC. Protein product: CASSLSSYEQYF.

The chain links TRBV5-1 to TRBJ1-4, with 9 bases matching TRBD1. CDR1 is SGHRS and CDR2 is YFSETQ in the germline V gene. The ends lost 0 bases at V and 7 bases at J; junction bases unmatched: 4. The CDR3 spans 15 residues. CDR3 DNA sequence: TGCGCCAGCAGCTTGGGGGACAGGGAGAGTGAAAAACTGTTTTTT. It translates to CASSLGDRESEKLFF.

V gene TRBV5-4 combines with J gene TRBJ2-5; D may be TRBD2 (6 bases). Trimming removed 2 bases from V and 3 bases from J, with 14 bases in between. Germline V lookup: CDR1 SGHNT, CDR2 YYREEE (reference sequence). This CDR3 is 15 amino acids long. Here the CDR3 DNA reads TGTGCCAGCAGCTTTGGAGGGTTGGACGAAGAGACCCAGTACTTC. This sequence encodes CASSFGGLDEETQYF.

This chain uses TRBV28 with TRBJ1-1; 8 bases agree with TRBD1. Losses at the gene ends were 3 bases for V and 12 bases for J; bases not matched to a gene: 6. CDR3 length: 12 amino acids. The germline gives CDR1 MDHEN, CDR2 SYDVKM. CDR3 loop: CASSFRTGLTFF. The CDR3 DNA follows: TGTGCCAGCAGTTTTCGGACAGGGTTGACTTTCTTT.